This entry features one T cell receptor (beta chain) sequence. The CDR3 totals 13 residues. V lost 5 bases to trimming and J lost 10 bases, with 12 bases between them. Germline V gene sequence: CDR1 MNHEY, CDR2 SMNVEV (reference sequence). These data come from a study of T cell repertoires in cytomegalovirus infection. Study at large: Through public TCR beta signatures, both CMV infection and matching HLA type were indicated.

Each CDR3 protein is one row after TCRdb ran MiXCR on the reads. This sample has under 200,000 distinct CDR3 sequences; over 15% occur once, and the top ten carry around 20%. The rearrangement links TRBV27 to TRBJ1-6; unclear D gene. What was sequenced was CD8+ T cells from PBMCs. The sequence was obtained from a human donor in good health (CMV status not recorded). Some clones in this sample may be carry-over from other donors' samples. CDR3: CASSPWGVSPLHF. DNA for the CDR3: TGTGCCAGCAGTCCATGGGGAGTATCACCCCTCCACTTT.